This T cell receptor beta chain comes out of a study of beta chain features in type 1 diabetes. Findings and caveats of the study: In these data, an HLA type influence on TCRB rearrangement remained unresolved. Equally in patients and controls, shorter templates might have been favored by PCR. When cDNA is sequenced, cells with high TCR expression could be over-represented.

The CDR3 contains 15 residues. V lost 2 bases and J 0 bases, leaving 13 bases between the germline ends. From germline, CDR1 is GTSNPN and CDR2 SVGIG (reference sequence). Sequenced material consisted of expressed TCRB transcripts (all of the isolated RNA was reverse transcribed). Using immunoSEQ multiplex PCR, the repertoire was profiled, and TCRdb retains in-frame clones only, with some absent. The repertoire holds roughly 370,000 clones, with roughly 13% as singletons. On this clone itself: Its matching antigen is unknown.

The chain is built from TRBV30 and TRBJ1-1; no definite D call. The sample comprised naive CD4+ T cells from blood. The receptor's source is a young man in good health. Here the CDR3 reads CAWSLSGEVNTEAFF. In DNA form, the CDR3 reads TGTGCCTGGAGTCTAAGCGGGGAGGTGAACACTGAAGCTTTCTTT.